A selection of T cell receptor beta chains follows, all from one sample in a study of molecular identifiers for immune sequencing clone quantification. From the PCR reads, TCRdb called clonotypes with MiXCR, one entry per CDR3 protein. The table lists approximately 630,000 distinct CDR3 sequences, 25% of them singletons, with 0.7% to 0.95% in the top ten. The specimen sequenced was naive CD8+ T cells from blood, with Jurkat cell RNA spiked in. These receptors all come from a human donor in good health. Some libraries in this study had Jurkat cell RNA spiked in. Both conserved end residues are part of each CDR3. D genes are given only for firm matches. Part of the rows lack a size; the others show once, few, many or a class for expanded clones.

V gene	clone size	D gene	J gene	CDR3 protein	CDR3 DNA
TRBV11-2	few	-	TRBJ1-4	CASSLGYQRGEKLFF	TGTGCCAGCAGCTTAGGCTACCAAAGGGGTGAAAAACTGTTTTTT
TRBV7-9	many	TRBD1	TRBJ1-1	CASSPTDRAILTEAFF	TGTGCCAGCAGCCCAACGGACAGGGCCATCCTCACTGAAGCTTTCTTT
TRBV7-9	many	-	TRBJ2-7	CASSPSDPTYEQYF	TGTGCCAGCAGCCCCTCCGACCCGACCTACGAGCAGTACTTC
TRBV11-2	-	-	TRBJ1-2	CASSLVGYGSPDEGYGYTF	TGTGCCAGCAGCTTAGTTGGTTATGGGTCCCCCGACGAGGGCTATGGCTACACCTTC
TRBV19	many	-	TRBJ2-2	CASSGGAAGELFF	TGTGCCAGCTCCGGAGGGGCAGCCGGGGAGCTGTTTTTT
TRBV10-2	many	TRBD1	TRBJ1-4	CASAGTAGEKLFF	TGCGCCAGCGCCGGGACAGCTGGGGAAAAACTGTTTTTT
TRBV28	-	-	TRBJ1-5	CASSFLVNSDQPQHF	TGTGCCAGCAGTTTCCTAGTAAATAGCGATCAGCCCCAGCATTTT
TRBV6-1	few	-	TRBJ1-3	CASSGSGHSGNTIYF	TGTGCCAGCAGTGGATCCGGGCACTCTGGAAACACCATATATTTT
TRBV4-3	-	TRBD1	TRBJ2-2	CASSQDRASHTGELFF	TGCGCCAGCAGCCAGGACAGGGCGTCGCACACCGGGGAGCTGTTTTTT
TRBV3-1	-	-	TRBJ2-2	CASSQNNYGGVNTGELFF	TGTGCCAGCAGCCAAAACAATTACGGGGGAGTGAACACCGGGGAGCTGTTTTTT
TRBV7-9	-	TRBD2	TRBJ2-7	CASSQWGGGHYEQYF	TGTGCCAGCAGCCAGTGGGGCGGGGGGCACTACGAGCAGTACTTC
TRBV5-6	many	-	TRBJ1-5	CASSLGNLYQPQHF	TGTGCCAGCAGCTTGGGTAACCTTTATCAGCCCCAGCATTTT
TRBV19	few	-	TRBJ2-3	CASSIGLFLLITDTQYF	TGTGCCAGTAGTATAGGACTTTTCTTACTTATCACAGATACGCAGTATTTT
TRBV7-9	few	-	TRBJ2-1	CASSGPGPDRLNEQFF	TGTGCCAGCAGCGGGCCGGGACCCGACCGATTAAATGAGCAGTTCTTC
TRBV7-6	few	TRBD1	TRBJ2-1	CASSPTRQGLIHGQFF	TGTGCCAGCAGCCCAACACGACAGGGTCTTATCCATGGGCAGTTCTTC
TRBV30	-	-	TRBJ2-2	CAWNAGSGGLVTGELFF	TGTGCCTGGAATGCAGGTTCTGGGGGGCTTGTCACCGGGGAGCTGTTTTTT
TRBV7-8	many	-	TRBJ1-5	CASSSSINQPQHF	TGTGCCAGCAGCTCCAGCATCAATCAGCCCCAGCATTTT
TRBV4-3	many	TRBD1	TRBJ2-7	CASSQEGTGTYEQYF	TGCGCCAGCAGCCAAGAAGGGACAGGCACATACGAGCAGTACTTC